One and the same sample provided the 8 T cell receptor beta chains below, sequenced in a study of shared clonotypes between healthy human individuals (dated by TCRdb to 2020 to 2021). Libraries came from the immunoSEQ multiplex PCR assay. The immuneACCESS repertoire file appears here via TCRdb, limited to in-frame rearrangements. These files lack a portion of the clones; in checked studies, under half of the deficit traces to unresolved V genes, and the cause of the others is not known. This sample holds fewer than 1.6 million clones; roughly 98.5% were observed only once. The ten largest clones take up around 0.33% of the sample. The sample taken for sequencing was naive CD4+ T cells sorted from blood. According to the study, the label for this sample's cell subset or site signals: CD45RA+ positively selected. The receptors were sampled from a man aged 25 to 45 in good health.

The chain is built from TRBV27 and TRBJ1-1; no clear D gene. The germline gives CDR1 MNHEY, CDR2 SMNVEV (reference sequence). V lost 10 bases, J lost 6 bases, and 18 bases lay in between. The CDR3 is 13 amino acids. The CDR3 here is CATRDRGLAEAFF. Here the CDR3 DNA reads TGTGCCACCAGAGACCGAGGGCTCGCTGAAGCTTTCTTT.

The chain couples TRBV2 to TRBJ1-5, with 7 bases that match TRBD1. Germline CDR1 and CDR2: SNHLY and FYNNEI. The CDR3 totals 15 residues. Trimming took 6 bases from V and 6 from J; bases not matched to a gene: 11. CDR3 sequence (DNA): TGTGCCAGCAGGGCCGTAGAGGGGGCAGGTCAGCCCCAGCATTTT. Protein: CASRAVEGAGQPQHF.

V usage is TRBV5-4 and J usage is TRBJ2-7; D gene uncertain. The germline CDR1 and CDR2 sequences are SGHNT and YYREEE (reference sequence). Trimming took 0 bases from V and 0 from J, leaving 7 bases between them. CDR3 length: 14 residues. The DNA of the CDR3 is TGTGCCAGCAGCTTGGCCCTAAGCTCCTACGAGCAGTACTTC. This encodes CASSLALSSYEQYF.

This clone was seen once. The chain employs TRBV5-6 and TRBJ1-3, with 7 bases fitting TRBD1. The V segment lost 4 bases and the J segment 4 bases; nucleotides outside the gene matches: 2. The CDR3 is made up of 13 amino acids. From germline, CDR1 is SGHDT and CDR2 YYEEEE. CDR3 DNA: TGTGCCAGCAGCAGGGGGCGAGGAAACACCATATATTTT. Its protein is CASSRGRGNTIYF.

The chain employs TRBV27 and TRBJ2-7; D gene unclear. The V end lost 5 bases, the J end lost 2 bases, and 13 bases lay between the germline ends. Germline CDR1 and CDR2: MNHEY and SMNVEV (reference sequence). This CDR3 comprises 14 residues. The CDR3 sequence: CASSPRMFTYEQYF. CDR3 DNA: TGTGCCAGCAGTCCGAGGATGTTCACCTACGAGCAGTACTTC.

Concerning this clone: This same CDR3 is encoded by further DNA sequences in the sample. The CDR3 nucleotides read TGTGCCAGCAGCCCAAGGGGACAGGGTTCCTACGAGCAGTACTTC. It codes for CASSPRGQGSYEQYF. The genes are TRBV7-9 and TRBJ2-7; TRBD1 aligns across 9 bases. Per germline, CDR1 SEHNR and CDR2 FQNEAQ (reference sequence). The CDR3 is 15 amino acids. J was trimmed by 1 base and V by 5 bases; bases with no gene match: 6.

This clone has just one count. The chain employs TRBV10-3 and TRBJ1-3; D is uncertain. The length of the CDR3 is 15 residues. V lost 3 bases, J lost 0 bases, and 9 bases lay in between. CDR1 is ENHRY and CDR2 is SYGVKD in the germline V gene. The CDR3 is CAISDQAGSGNTIYF. As DNA, the CDR3 is TGTGCCATCAGTGATCAGGCAGGCTCTGGAAACACCATATATTTT.

This clone came up once. V gene TRBV14 combines with J gene TRBJ2-2; D is uncertain. The CDR3 consists of 15 residues. Trimming took off 1 base at V and 1 base at J, with 7 bases between the two ends. CDR1 SGHDN and CDR2 FVKESK come from the germline V gene. The CDR3 region has the DNA TGTGCCAGCAGCCAAGCGAAACGGAACACCGGGGAGCTGTTTTTT. Encoded protein: CASSQAKRNTGELFF.